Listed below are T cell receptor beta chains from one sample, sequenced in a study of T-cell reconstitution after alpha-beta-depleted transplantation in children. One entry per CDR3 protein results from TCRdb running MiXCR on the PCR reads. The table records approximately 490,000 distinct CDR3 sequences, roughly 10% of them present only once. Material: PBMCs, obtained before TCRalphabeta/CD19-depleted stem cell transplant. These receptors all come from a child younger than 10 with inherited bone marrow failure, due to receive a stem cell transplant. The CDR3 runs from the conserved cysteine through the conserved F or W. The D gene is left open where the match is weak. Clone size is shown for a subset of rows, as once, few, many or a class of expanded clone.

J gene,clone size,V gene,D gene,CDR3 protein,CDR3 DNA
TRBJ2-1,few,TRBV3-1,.,CAICFVLTVRSSYNEQFF,TGTGCCATCTGTTTTGTACTAACGGTTAGAAGCTCCTACAATGAGCAGTTCTTC
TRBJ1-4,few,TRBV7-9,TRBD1,CASSQGQGGNEKLFF,TGTGCCAGCAGCCAAGGACAGGGGGGGAATGAAAAACTGTTTTTT
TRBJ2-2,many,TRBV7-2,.,CASKTNPNTGELFF,TGTGCCAGCAAAACCAACCCGAACACCGGGGAGCTGTTTTTT
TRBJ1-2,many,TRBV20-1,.,CSASPDIYGYTF,TGCAGTGCTAGTCCGGATATCTATGGCTACACCTTC
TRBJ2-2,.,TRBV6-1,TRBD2,CASSANPTARGGGELFF,TGTGCCAGCAGTGCCAACCCGACGGCCCGCGGGGGCGGGGAGCTGTTTTTT
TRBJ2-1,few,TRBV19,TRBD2,CASSDRVGRLAGYNEQFF,TGTGCCAGTAGTGACAGGGTAGGTCGTCTAGCGGGATACAATGAGCAGTTCTTC
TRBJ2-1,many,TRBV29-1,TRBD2,CSVAPGLAGGHEQFF,TGCAGCGTCGCCCCGGGACTAGCGGGAGGGCATGAGCAGTTCTTC
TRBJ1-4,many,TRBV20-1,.,CSATGATNEKLFF,TGCAGTGCTACCGGGGCAACTAATGAAAAACTGTTTTTT
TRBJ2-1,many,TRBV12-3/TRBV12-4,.,CASSLGVGPYNEQFF,TGTGCCAGCAGTCTAGGGGTTGGGCCCTACAATGAGCAGTTCTTC
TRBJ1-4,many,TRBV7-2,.,CASSLGASGEKLFF,TGTGCCAGCAGCTTAGGGGCCTCGGGTGAAAAACTGTTTTTT
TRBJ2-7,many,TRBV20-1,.,CSAREGPRWAYEQYF,TGCAGTGCTAGAGAGGGCCCCAGGTGGGCCTACGAGCAGTACTTC
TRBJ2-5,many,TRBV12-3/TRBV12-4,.,CASSYHPGNTQETQYF,TGTGCCAGCAGTTATCATCCCGGGAACACTCAAGAGACCCAGTACTTC
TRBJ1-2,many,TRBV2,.,CASSEGGTPYGYTF,TGTGCCAGCAGTGAAGGGGGGACACCGTATGGCTACACCTTC
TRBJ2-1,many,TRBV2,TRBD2,CASSQREDNEQFF,TGTGCCAGCAGTCAGCGGGAGGACAATGAGCAGTTCTTC
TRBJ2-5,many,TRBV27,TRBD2,CASSVKLAGGWQETQYF,TGTGCCAGCAGTGTTAAACTAGCGGGAGGGTGGCAAGAGACCCAGTACTTC
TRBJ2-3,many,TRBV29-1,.,CSVEWSGADTQYF,TGCAGCGTTGAATGGAGTGGGGCAGATACGCAGTATTTT
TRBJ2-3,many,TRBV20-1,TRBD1,CSAPYRGRGWDTQYF,TGCAGTGCTCCCTACAGGGGGCGCGGGTGGGATACGCAGTATTTT
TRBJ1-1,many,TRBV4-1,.,CASRRGEGANTEAFF,TGCGCCAGCAGGCGGGGAGAGGGAGCGAACACTGAAGCTTTCTTT